The sequence of this T cell receptor beta chain was determined in a study of blood T cell repertoires in COVID-19. The overall study: There were acute and convalescent COVID-19 samples, and they came from the United States, Italy and Spain. PBMCs, B-cell-depleted T cells, or T cells were the source of the cDNA or gDNA that made up the material.

In the original workflow: Counts of nucleated cells, estimated from reference gene primer amplification, were obtained. Produced via immunoSEQ multiplex PCR; TCRdb's table is partial and in-frame only. For V, J and clone size, that table is used; D and trimming come from the DNA. Of roughly 120,000 clones listed, less than 90% are singletons. Sequences were obtained from peripheral blood. The TCR sequence derives from a man aged 70-80 years with acute or convalescent COVID-19.

The CDR3 coding sequence is TGTGCCAGCAGCTTGACAGGGGGGGTATATGGCAATCAGCCCCAGCATTTT. This translates into CASSLTGGVYGNQPQHF. The chain employs TRBV5-6 and TRBJ1-5; 8 bases agree with TRBD1. This CDR3 has 17 residues. With V trimmed by 1 base and J by 2 bases, 8 bases remained unmatched. In germline, CDR1 is SGHDT, CDR2 YYEEEE. Full variable domain (rest looked up from reference TRBV5-6 and TRBJ1-5): DAGVTQSPTHLIKTRGQQVTLRCSPKSGHDTVSWYQQALGQGPQFIFQYYEEEERQRGNFPDRFSGHQFPNYSSELNVNALLLGDSALYLCASSLTGGVYGNQPQHFGDGTRLSIL.